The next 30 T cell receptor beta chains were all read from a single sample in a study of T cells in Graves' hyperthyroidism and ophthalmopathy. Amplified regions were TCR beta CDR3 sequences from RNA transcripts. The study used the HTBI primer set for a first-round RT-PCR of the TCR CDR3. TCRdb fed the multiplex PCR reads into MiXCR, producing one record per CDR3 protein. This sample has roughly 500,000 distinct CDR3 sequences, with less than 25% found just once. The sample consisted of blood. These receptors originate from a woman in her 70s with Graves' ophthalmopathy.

The CDR3 region has the DNA TGTGCCAGTAGTATATCGGACAAGATGGGAAACACTGAAGCTTTCTTT. Translating gives CASSISDKMGNTEAFF. The chain combines TRBV19 with TRBJ1-1, with D maybe TRBD1 (5 bases). CDR3 length: 16 residues. With 2 bases removed from V and 2 bases from J, the gap between germline ends came to 15 bases. Germline lookup yields CDR1 LNHDA and CDR2 SQIVND (reference sequence). The entire variable domain, with the rest obtained from reference TRBV19 and TRBJ1-1, is as follows: DGGITQSPKYLFRKEGQNVTLSCEQNLNHDAMYWYRQDPGQGLRLIYYSQIVNDFQKGDIAEGYSVSREKKESFPLTVTSAQKNPTAFYLCASSISDKMGNTEAFFGQGTRLTVV.

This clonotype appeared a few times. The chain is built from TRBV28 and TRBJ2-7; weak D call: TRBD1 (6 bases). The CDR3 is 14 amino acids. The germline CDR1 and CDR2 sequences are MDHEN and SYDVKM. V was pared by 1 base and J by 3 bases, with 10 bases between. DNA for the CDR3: TGTGCCAGCAGTTTATCTACAGGGAACTACGAGCAGTACTTC. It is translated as CASSLSTGNYEQYF. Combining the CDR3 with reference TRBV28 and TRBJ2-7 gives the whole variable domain DVKVTQSSRYLVKRTGEKVFLECVQDMDHENMFWYRQDPGLGLRLIYFSYDVKMKEKGDIPEGYSVSREKKERFSLILESASTNQTSMYLCASSLSTGNYEQYFGPGTRLTVT.

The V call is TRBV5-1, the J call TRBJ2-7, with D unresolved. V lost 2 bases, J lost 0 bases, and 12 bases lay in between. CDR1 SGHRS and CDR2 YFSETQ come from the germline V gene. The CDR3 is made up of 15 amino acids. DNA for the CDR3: TGCGCCAGCAGCTTCGGAACACTAAACTCCTACGAGCAGTACTTC. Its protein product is CASSFGTLNSYEQYF.

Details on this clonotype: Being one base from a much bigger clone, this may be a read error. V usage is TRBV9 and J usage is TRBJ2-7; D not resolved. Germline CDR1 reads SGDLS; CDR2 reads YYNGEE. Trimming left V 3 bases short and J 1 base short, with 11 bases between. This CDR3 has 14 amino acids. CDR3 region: CASSANSLSYEQYF. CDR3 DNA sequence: TGTGCCAGCAGCGCAAATTCCCTTTCCTACGAGCAGTACTTC.

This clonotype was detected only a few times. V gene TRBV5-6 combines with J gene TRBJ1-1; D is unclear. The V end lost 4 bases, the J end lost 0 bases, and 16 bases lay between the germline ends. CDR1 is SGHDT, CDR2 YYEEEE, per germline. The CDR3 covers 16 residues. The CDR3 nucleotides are TGTGCCAGCAGCCCCGAACGGACCGATATGAACACTGAAGCTTTCTTT. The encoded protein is CASSPERTDMNTEAFF.

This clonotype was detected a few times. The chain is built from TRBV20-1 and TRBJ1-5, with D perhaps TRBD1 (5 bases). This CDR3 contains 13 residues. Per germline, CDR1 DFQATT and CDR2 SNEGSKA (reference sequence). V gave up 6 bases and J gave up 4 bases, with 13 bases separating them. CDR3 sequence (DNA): TGCAGTGCCAGGGTTTCCCCGAATCAGCCCCAGCATTTT. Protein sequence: CSARVSPNQPQHF.

The DNA for the CDR3 is TGTGCCAGCAGCCCCTACGACCGGATCGAAAAACTGTTTTTT. The encoded protein is CASSPYDRIEKLFF. The chain carries TRBV7-2 and TRBJ1-4; D is undetermined. CDR1 is SGHTA and CDR2 is FQGNSA in the germline V gene. The CDR3 totals 14 residues. Trimming removed 5 bases from V and 8 bases from J, with 15 bases in between.

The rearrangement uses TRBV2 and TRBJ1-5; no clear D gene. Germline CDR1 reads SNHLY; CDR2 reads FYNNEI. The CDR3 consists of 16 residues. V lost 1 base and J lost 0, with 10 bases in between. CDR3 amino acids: CASSEGPSYSNQPQHF. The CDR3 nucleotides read TGTGCCAGCAGTGAAGGGCCCTCGTATAGCAATCAGCCCCAGCATTTT.

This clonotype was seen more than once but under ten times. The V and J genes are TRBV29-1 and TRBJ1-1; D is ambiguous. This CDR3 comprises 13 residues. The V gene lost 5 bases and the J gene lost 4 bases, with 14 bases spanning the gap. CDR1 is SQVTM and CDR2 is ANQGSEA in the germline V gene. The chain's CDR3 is CSVNENLGTEAFF. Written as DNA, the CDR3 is TGCAGCGTTAATGAGAACCTGGGCACTGAAGCTTTCTTT.

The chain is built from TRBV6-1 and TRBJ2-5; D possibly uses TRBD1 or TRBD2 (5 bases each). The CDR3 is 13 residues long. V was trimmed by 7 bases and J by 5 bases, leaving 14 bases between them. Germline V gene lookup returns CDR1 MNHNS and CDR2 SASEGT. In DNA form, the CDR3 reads TGTGCCAGCATGGGACCTAGCTGGGAGACCCAGTACTTC. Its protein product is CASMGPSWETQYF.

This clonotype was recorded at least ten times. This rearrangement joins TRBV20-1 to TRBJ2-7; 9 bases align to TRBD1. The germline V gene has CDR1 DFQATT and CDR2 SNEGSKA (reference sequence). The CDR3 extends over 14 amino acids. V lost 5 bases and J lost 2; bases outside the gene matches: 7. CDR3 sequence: CSAAWGQGTYEQYF. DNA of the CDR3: TGCAGTGCTGCCTGGGGACAGGGAACCTACGAGCAGTACTTC.

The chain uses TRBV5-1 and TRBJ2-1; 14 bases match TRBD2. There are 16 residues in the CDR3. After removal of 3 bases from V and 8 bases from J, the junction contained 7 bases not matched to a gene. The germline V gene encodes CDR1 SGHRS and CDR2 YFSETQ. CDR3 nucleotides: TGCGCCAGCAGCTCGTCGGGACTAGCGGGAGCATATGAGCAGTTCTTC. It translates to CASSSSGLAGAYEQFF.

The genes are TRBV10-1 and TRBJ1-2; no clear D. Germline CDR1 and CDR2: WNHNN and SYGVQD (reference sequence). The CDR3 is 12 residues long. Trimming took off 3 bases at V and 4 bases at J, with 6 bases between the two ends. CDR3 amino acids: CASSDTLYGYTF. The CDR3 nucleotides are TGCGCCAGCAGTGACACCCTCTATGGCTACACCTTC.

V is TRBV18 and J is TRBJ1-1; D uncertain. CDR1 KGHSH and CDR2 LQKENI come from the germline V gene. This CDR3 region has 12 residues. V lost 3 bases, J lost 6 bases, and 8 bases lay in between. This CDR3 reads CASSPKISEAFF. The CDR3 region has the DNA TGTGCCAGCTCACCGAAGATCTCTGAAGCTTTCTTT.

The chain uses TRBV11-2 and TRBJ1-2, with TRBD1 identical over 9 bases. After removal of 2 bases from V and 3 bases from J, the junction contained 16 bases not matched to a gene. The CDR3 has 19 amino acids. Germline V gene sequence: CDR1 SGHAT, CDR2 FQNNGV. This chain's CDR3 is CASSLLRTGASVGDYGYTF. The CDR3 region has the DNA TGTGCCAGCAGCTTACTCCGGACAGGGGCTTCAGTAGGTGACTATGGCTACACCTTC.

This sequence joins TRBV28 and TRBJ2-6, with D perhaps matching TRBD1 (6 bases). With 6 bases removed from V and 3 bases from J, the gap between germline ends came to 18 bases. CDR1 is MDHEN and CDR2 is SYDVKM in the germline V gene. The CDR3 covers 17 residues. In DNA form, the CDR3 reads TGTGCCAGCAGCTTACTCTCAGGGGTCGATGGGGCCAACGTCCTGACTTTC. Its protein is CASSLLSGVDGANVLTF.

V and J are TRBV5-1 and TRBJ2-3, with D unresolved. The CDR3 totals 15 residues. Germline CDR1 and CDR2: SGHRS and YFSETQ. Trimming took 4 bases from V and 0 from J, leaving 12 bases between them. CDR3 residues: CASSPDSTSTDTQYF. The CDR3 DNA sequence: TGCGCCAGCAGCCCCGACTCGACTAGCACAGATACGCAGTATTTT.

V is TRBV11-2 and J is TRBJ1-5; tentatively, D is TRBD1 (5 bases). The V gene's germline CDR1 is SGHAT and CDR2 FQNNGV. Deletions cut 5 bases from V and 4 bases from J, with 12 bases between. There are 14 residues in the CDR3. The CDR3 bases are TGTGCCAGCAGCGTGGGGCCATATAATCAGCCCCAGCATTTT. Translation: CASSVGPYNQPQHF.

The CDR3: CASSDRRDRVSYEQYF. As DNA, the CDR3 is TGCGCCAGCAGTGACCGCCGGGACAGGGTTTCATACGAGCAGTACTTC. This sequence joins TRBV5-1 and TRBJ2-7; TRBD1 agrees at 9 bases. V lost 5 bases and J lost 4; bases outside the gene matches: 13. The CDR3 spans 16 residues. The germline V gene has CDR1 SGHRS and CDR2 YFSETQ.

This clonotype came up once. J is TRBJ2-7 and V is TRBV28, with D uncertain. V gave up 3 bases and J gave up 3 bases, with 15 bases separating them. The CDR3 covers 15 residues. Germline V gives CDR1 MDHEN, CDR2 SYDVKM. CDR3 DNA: TGTGCCAGCAGTTTGGCACCGATGGCGAGCTACGAGCAGTACTTC. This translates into CASSLAPMASYEQYF. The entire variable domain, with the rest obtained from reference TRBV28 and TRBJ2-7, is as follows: DVKVTQSSRYLVKRTGEKVFLECVQDMDHENMFWYRQDPGLGLRLIYFSYDVKMKEKGDIPEGYSVSREKKERFSLILESASTNQTSMYLCASSLAPMASYEQYFGPGTRLTVT.

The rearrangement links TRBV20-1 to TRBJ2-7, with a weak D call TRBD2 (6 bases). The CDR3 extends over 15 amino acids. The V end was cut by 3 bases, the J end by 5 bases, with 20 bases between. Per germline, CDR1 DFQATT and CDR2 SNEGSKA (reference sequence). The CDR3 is CSASSRRGREHEQYF. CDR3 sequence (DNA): TGCAGTGCTAGTAGTCGTAGGGGCCGGGAGCACGAGCAGTACTTC.

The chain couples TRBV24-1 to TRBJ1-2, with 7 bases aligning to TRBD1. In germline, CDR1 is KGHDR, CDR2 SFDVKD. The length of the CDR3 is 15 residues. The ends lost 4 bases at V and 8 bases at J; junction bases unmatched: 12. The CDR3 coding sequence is TGTGCCACCAGTGACCATACCGGGACAGCAGGAGGCTACACCTTC. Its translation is CATSDHTGTAGGYTF.

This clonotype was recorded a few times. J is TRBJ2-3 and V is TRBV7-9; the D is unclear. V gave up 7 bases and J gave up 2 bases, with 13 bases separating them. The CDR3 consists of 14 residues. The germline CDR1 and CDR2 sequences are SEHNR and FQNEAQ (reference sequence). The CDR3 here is CASTRSAPTDTQYF. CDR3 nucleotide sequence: TGTGCCAGCACCCGCAGCGCTCCCACAGATACGCAGTATTTT.

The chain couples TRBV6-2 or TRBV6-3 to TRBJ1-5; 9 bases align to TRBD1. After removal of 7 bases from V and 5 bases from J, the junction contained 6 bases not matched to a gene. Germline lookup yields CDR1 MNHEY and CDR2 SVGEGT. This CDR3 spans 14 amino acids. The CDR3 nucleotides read TGTGCCAGCACCTCGGGACAGGGATATCAGCCCCAGCATTTT. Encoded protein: CASTSGQGYQPQHF.

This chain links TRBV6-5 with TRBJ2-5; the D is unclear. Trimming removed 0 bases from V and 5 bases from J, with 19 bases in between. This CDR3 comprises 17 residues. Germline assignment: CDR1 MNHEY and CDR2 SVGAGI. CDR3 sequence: CASSYSRSHPLRETQYF. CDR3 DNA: TGTGCCAGCAGTTACTCGCGTTCCCACCCTCTCCGGGAGACCCAGTACTTC.

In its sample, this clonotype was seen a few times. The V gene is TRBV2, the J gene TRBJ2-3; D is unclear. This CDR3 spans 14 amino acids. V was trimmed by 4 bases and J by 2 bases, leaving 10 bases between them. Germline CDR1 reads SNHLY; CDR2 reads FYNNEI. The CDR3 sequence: CASSAKGSTDTQYF. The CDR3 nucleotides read TGTGCCAGCAGTGCAAAAGGCTCCACAGATACGCAGTATTTT.

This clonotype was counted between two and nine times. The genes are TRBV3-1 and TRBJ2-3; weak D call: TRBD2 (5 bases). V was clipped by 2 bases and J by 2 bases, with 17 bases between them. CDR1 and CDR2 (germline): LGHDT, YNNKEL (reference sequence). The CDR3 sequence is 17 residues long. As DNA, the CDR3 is TGTGCCAGCAGCCAAAACCGGGGAAGTCTGTTCACAGATACGCAGTATTTT. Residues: CASSQNRGSLFTDTQYF.

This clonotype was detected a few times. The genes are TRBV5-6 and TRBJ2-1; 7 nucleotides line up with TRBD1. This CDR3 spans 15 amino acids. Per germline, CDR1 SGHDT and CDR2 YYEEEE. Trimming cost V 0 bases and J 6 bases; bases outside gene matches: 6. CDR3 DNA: TGTGCCAGCAGCTTGGGTCAGGGGGTTGTCAATGAGCAGTTCTTC. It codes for CASSLGQGVVNEQFF.

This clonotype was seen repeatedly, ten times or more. CDR3 residues: CATLLSGRDTQYF. The DNA for the CDR3 is TGTGCCACCTTACTCAGCGGGAGAGATACGCAGTATTTT. V usage is TRBV28 and J usage is TRBJ2-3, with TRBD2 matching 8 bases. V was pared by 10 bases and J by 5 bases, with 8 bases of the junction left unmatched. The CDR3 runs 13 residues. In germline, CDR1 is MDHEN, CDR2 SYDVKM.

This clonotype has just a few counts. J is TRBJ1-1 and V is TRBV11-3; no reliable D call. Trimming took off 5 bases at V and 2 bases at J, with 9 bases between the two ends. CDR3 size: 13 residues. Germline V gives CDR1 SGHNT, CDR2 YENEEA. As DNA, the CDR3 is TGTGCCAGCAGCAATACACCTAACACTGAAGCTTTCTTT. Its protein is CASSNTPNTEAFF.